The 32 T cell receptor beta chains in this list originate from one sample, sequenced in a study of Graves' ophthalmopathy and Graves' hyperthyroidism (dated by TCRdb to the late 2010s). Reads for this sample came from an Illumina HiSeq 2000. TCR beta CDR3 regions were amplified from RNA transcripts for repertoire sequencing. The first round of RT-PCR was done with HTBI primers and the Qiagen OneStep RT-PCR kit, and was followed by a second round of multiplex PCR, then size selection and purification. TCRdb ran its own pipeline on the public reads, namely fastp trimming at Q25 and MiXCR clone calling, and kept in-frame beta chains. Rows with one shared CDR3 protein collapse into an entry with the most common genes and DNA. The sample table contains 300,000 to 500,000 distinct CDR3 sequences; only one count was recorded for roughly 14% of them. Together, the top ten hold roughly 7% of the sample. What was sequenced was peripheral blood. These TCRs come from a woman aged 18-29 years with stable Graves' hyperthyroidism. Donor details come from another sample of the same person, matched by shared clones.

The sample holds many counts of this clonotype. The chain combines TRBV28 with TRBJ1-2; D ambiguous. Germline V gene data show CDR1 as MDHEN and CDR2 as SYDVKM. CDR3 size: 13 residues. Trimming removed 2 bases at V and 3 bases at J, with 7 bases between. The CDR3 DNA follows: TGTGCCAGCAGTTTAAGGACGGACTATGGCTACACCTTC. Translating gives CASSLRTDYGYTF.

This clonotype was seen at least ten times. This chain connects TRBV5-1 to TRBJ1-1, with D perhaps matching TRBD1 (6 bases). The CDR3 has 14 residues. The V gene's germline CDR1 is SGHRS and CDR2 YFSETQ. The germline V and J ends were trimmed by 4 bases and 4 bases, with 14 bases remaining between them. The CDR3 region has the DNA TGCGCCAGCAGCCCACGGGGGGGGGCCACTGAAGCTTTCTTT. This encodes CASSPRGGATEAFF.

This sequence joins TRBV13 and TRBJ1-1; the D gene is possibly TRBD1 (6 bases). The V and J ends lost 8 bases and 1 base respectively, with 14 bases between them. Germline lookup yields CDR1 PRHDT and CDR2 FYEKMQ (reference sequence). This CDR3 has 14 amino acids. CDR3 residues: CASFRGFGNTEAFF. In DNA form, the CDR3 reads TGTGCCAGCTTCAGGGGTTTCGGGAACACTGAAGCTTTCTTT.

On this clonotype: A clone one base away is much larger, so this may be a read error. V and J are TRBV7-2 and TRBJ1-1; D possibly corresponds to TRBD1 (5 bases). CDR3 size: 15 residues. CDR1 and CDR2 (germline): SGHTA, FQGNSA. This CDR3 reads CASSPTPRANIEAFF. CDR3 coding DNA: TGTGCCAGCAGCCCAACCCCCAGGGCGAACATTGAAGCTTTCTTT.

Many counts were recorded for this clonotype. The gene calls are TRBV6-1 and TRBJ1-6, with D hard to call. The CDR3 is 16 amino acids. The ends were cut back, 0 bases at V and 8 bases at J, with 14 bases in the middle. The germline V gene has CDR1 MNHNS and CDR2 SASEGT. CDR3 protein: CASSEAIGARDSPLHF. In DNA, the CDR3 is TGTGCCAGCAGTGAAGCTATCGGAGCTCGAGATTCACCCCTCCACTTT.

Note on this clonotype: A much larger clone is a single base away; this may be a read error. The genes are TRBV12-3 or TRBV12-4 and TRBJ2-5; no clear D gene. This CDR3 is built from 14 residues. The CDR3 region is CGSSYGLDQETQYF. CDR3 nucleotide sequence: TGTGGCAGCAGTTATGGTCTAGACCAAGAGACCCAGTACTTC.

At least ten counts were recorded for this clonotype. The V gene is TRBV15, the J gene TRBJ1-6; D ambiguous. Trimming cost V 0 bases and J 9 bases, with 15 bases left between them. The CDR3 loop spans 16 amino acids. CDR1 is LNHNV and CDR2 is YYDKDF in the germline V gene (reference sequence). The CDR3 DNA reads TGTGCCACCAGCAGAGAGATTGGGGATTTTCCTTCACCCCTCCACTTT. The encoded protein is CATSREIGDFPSPLHF. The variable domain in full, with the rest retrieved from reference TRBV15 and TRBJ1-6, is DAMVIQNPRYQVTQFGKPVTLSCSQTLNHNVMYWYQQKSSQAPKLLFHYYDKDFNNEADTPDNFQSRRPNTSFCFLDIRSPGLGDTAMYLCATSREIGDFPSPLHFGNGTRLTVT.

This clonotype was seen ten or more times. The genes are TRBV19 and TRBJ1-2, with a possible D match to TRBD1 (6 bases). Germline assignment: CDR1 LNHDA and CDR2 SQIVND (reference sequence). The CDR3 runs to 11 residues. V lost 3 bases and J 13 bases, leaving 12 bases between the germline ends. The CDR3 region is CASSMLGASTF. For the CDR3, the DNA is TGTGCCAGTAGTATGTTGGGGGCGAGCACCTTC.

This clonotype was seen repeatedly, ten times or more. In DNA, the CDR3 is TGTGCCATCAGTGCGGGCAGGGAGGGCACTGAAGCTTTCTTT. This translates into CAISAGREGTEAFF. The chain is built from TRBV10-3 and TRBJ1-1; tentatively, D is TRBD1 (5 bases). Germline CDR1 and CDR2: ENHRY and SYGVKD. This CDR3 contains 14 residues. V was cut by 4 bases and J by 4 bases, with 13 bases left in between.

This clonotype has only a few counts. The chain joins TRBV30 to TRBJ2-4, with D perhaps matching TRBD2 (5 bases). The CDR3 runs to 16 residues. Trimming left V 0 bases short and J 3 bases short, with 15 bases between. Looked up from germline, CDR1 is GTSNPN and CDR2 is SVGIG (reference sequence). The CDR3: CAWSVPGRADKNIQYF. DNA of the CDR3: TGTGCCTGGAGTGTTCCCGGGCGGGCTGACAAAAACATTCAGTACTTC.

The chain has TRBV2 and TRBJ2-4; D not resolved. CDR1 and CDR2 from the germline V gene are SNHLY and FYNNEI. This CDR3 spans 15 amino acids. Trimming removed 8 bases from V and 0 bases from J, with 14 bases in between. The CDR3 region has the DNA TGTGCCAGCGGTCACCGGAACCTAGCCAAAAACATTCAGTACTTC. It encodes CASGHRNLAKNIQYF.

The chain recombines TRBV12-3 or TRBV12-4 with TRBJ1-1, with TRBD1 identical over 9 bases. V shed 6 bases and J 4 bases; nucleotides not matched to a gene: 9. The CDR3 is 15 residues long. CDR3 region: CASRGTGTWVTEAFF. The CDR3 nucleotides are TGTGCCAGCAGGGGGACAGGGACATGGGTCACTGAAGCTTTCTTT.

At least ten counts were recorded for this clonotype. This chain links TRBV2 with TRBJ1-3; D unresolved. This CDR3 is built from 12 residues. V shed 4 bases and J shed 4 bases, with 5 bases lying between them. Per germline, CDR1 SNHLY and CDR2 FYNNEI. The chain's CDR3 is CASSVEGNTIYF. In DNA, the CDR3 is TGTGCCAGCAGTGTCGAAGGAAACACCATATATTTT.

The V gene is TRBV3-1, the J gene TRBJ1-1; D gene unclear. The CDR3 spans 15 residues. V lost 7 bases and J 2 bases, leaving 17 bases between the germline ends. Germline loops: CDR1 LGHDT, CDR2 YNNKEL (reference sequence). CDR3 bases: TGTGCCAGCAACGAAAGGTATCGGGGAAACACTGAAGCTTTCTTT. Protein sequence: CASNERYRGNTEAFF. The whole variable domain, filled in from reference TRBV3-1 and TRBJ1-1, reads DTAVSQTPKYLVTQMGNDKSIKCEQNLGHDTMYWYKQDSKKFLKIMFSYNNKELIINETVPNRFSPKSPDKAHLNLHINSLELGDSAVYFCASNERYRGNTEAFFGQGTRLTVV.

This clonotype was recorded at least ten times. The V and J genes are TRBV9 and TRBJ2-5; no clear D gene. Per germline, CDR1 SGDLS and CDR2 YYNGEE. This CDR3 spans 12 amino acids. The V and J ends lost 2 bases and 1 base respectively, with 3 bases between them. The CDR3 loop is CASSVSQETQYF. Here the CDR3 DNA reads TGTGCCAGCAGCGTCTCCCAAGAGACCCAGTACTTC.

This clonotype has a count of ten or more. The CDR3 DNA sequence: TGTGCCAGCAGTCGGGACGATATCGAGACCCAGTACTTC. Amino acid sequence: CASSRDDIETQYF. The chain couples TRBV27 to TRBJ2-5; D could derive from TRBD1 or TRBD2 (5 bases each). The CDR3 extends over 13 amino acids. Germline assignment: CDR1 MNHEY and CDR2 SMNVEV (reference sequence). Trimming stripped 5 bases from V and 5 bases from J, with 12 bases between.

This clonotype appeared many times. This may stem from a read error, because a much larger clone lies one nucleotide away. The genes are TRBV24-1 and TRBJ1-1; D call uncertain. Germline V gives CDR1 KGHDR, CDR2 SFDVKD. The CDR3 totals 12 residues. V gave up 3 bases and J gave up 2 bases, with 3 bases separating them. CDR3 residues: CATSDRNTEAFF. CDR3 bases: TGTGCCACCAGTGATCGAAACACTGAAGCTTTCTTT.

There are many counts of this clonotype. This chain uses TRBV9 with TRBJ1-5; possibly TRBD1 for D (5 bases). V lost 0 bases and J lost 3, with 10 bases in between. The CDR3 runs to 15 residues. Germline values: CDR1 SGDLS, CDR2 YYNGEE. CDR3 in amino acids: CASSVGDSLNQPQHF. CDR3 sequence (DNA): TGTGCCAGCAGCGTAGGCGACAGCCTCAATCAGCCCCAGCATTTT.

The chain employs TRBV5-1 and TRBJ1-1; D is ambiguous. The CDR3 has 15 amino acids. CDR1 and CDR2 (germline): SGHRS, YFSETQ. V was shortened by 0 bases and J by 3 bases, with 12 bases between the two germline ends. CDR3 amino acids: CASSLVPEGYTEAFF. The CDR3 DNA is TGCGCCAGCAGCTTGGTACCGGAGGGCTACACTGAAGCTTTCTTT. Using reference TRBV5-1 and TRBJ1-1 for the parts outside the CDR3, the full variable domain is KAGVTQTPRYLIKTRGQQVTLSCSPISGHRSVSWYQQTPGQGLQFLFEYFSETQRNKGNFPGRFSGRQFSNSRSEMNVSTLELGDSALYLCASSLVPEGYTEAFFGQGTRLTVV.

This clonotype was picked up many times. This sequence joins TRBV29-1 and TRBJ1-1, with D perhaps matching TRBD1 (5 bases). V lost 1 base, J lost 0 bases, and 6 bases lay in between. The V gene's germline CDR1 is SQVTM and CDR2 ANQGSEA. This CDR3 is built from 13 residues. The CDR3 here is CSVEATVNTEAFF. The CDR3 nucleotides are TGCAGCGTTGAAGCGACAGTGAACACTGAAGCTTTCTTT.

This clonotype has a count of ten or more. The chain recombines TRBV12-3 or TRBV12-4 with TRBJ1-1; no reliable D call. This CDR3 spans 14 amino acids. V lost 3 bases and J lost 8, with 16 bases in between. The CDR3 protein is CASSFAPLAGEAFF. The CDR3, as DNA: TGTGCCAGCAGTTTCGCACCGCTGGCAGGAGAAGCTTTCTTT.

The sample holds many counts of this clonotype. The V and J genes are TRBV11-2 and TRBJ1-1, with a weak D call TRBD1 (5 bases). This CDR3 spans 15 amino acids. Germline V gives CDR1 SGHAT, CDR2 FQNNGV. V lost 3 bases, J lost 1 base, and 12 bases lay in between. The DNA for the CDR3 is TGTGCCAGCAGCTTCTATGGGGGTGCGAACACTGAAGCTTTCTTT. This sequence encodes CASSFYGGANTEAFF.

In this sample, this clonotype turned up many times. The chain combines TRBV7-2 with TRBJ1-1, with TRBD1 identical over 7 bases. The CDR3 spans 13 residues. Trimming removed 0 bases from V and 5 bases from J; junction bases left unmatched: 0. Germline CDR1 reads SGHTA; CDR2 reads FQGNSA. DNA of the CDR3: TGTGCCAGCAGCTTAGCACAGGGGACTGAAGCTTTCTTT. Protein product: CASSLAQGTEAFF.

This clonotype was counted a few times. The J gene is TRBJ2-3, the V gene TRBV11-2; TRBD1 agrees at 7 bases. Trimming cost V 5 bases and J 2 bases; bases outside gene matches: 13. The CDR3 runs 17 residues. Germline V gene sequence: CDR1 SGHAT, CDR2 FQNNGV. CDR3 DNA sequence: TGTGCCAGCAGCGCCCGAAGGGGTACAGGGGACACAGATACGCAGTATTTT. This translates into CASSARRGTGDTDTQYF. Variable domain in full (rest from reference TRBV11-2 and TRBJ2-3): EAGVAQSPRYKIIEKRQSVAFWCNPISGHATLYWYQQILGQGPKLLIQFQNNGVVDDSQLPKDRFSAERLKGVDSTLKIQPAKLEDSAVYLCASSARRGTGDTDTQYFGPGTRLTVL.

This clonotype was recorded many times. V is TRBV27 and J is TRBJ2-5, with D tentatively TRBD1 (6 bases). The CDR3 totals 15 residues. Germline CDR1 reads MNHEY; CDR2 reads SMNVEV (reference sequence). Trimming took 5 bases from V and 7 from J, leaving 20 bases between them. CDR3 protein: CASSATQNRVGTQYF. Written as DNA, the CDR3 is TGTGCCAGCAGTGCAACCCAAAACAGGGTTGGGACCCAGTACTTC.

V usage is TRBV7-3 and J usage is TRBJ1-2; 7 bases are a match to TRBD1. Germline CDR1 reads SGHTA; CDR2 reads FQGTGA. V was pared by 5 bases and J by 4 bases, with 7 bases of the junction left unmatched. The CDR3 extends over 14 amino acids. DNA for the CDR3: TGTGCCAGCAGCGTAGACAGGGATGGCTATGGCTACACCTTC. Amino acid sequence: CASSVDRDGYGYTF.

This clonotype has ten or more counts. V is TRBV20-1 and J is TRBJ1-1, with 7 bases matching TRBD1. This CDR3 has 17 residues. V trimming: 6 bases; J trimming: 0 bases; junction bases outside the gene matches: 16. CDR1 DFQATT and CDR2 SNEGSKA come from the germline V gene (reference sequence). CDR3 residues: CSAPPDRPRSLNTEAFF. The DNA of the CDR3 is TGCAGTGCCCCCCCGGACAGGCCCCGGAGTTTGAACACTGAAGCTTTCTTT.

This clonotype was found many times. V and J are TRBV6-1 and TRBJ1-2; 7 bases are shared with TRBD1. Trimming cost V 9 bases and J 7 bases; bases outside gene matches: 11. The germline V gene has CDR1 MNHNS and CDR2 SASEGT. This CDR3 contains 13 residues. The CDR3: CASGLQGSPGYTF. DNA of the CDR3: TGTGCCAGTGGGTTACAGGGGAGTCCTGGCTACACCTTC.

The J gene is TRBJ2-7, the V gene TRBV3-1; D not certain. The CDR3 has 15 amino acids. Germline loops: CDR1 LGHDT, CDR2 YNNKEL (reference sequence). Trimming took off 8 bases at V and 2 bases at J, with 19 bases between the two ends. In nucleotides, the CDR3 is TGTGCCAGCGCGAGACGACCTGAATCGCCCTACGAGCAGTACTTC. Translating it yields CASARRPESPYEQYF.

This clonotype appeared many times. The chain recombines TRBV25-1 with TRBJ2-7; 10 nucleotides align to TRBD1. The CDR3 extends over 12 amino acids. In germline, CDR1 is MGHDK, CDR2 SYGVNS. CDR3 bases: TGTGGGACGGGACAGGGGCTCTACGAGCAGTACTTC. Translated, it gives CGTGQGLYEQYF.

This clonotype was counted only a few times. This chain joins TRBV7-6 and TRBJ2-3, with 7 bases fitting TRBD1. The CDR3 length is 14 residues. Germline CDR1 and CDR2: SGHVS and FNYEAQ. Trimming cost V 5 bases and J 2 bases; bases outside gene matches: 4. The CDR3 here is CASSKGQNTDTQYF. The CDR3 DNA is TGTGCCAGCAGCAAGGGACAGAACACAGATACGCAGTATTTT.

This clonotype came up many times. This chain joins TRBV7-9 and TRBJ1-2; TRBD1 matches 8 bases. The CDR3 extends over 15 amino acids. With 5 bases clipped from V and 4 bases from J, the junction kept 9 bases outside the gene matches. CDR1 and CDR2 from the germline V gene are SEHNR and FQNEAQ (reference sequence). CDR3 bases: TGTGCCAGCAGCCCAAGAACCGGGACAGGCTATGGCTACACCTTC. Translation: CASSPRTGTGYGYTF.